Here is one T cell receptor beta chain with its context. No antigen is known for it. Nothing much larger sits one base from this clone, and base qualities are not available. Two rounds of multiplex PCR were used to amplify the TCR beta CDR3 region from genomic DNA. In the first round of PCR, primers specific to each TRBV and TRBJ gene were used, and the primer sequences are filed in Chinese patent CN105087789A. Universal primers were used in the second round of PCR. The Roche High Pure PCR Template Preparation Kit was used to extract genomic DNA from frozen PBMCs. Libraries were sequenced paired-end with 151 bp reads on an Illumina HiSeq 3000. The study's processing was this. Raw reads lacking the multiplex PCR primer sequences were removed with CutAdapt. High-quality paired reads were merged into contigs with PEAR. MiXCR assigned TRB V, D and J gene segments to each contig by aligning to reference sequences. CDR3 sequences were clustered by base quality and sequence similarity to remove sequencing errors. Shannon entropy normalized by the natural log of productive TCR sequence number was used as the measure of diversity. One minus Shannon entropy divided by the natural log of the number of unique clonotypes was used as the definition of clonality. The Youden index of ROC curves was used to select progression-free survival cut-offs for repertoire metrics, and analyses were performed in R 3.5.3. TCRdb reprocessing: public reads trimmed at Q25 with fastp, clones called with MiXCR, in-frame beta chains kept. For every CDR3 protein sequence, its rows merge into one entry that carries the most common genes and DNA. TCRdb's processing, not the authors', yielded these V and J calls. For this sample the table gives 15,000 to 20,000 distinct CDR3 sequences, of which just under 45% were detected only once. The ten biggest clones cover about 40% of the sample.

A history of other malignancies or of prior chemotherapy or radiotherapy was absent in all patients, and node-negative disease was shown on CT and PET/CT in all patients. Roughly 6 milliliters of peripheral venous blood were drawn into EDTA tubes at each of two time points. Ficoll-Paque Plus density-gradient centrifugation was used to isolate PBMCs. Right after collection, samples were kept at -80 degrees C until analysis. The sample is drawn from a study of prognosis after radiotherapy for stage I lung cancer (dated by TCRdb to the early 2020s). The study in broad terms: Between April 2018 and 2019, some 18 stage I NSCLC patients were enrolled in Nanjing, China. The cohort was made up of 10 to 15 men and roughly 6 women, with a median age of nearly 75 years and an age range of roughly 53 to 95 years. There were roughly 15 patients with newly diagnosed primary stage I lung tumors and about five patients with oligometastatic NSCLC after surgical resection of the primary tumor. SBRT was delivered in 3 to 5 fractions with a biologically effective dose of at least 100 Gy, and image-guided IMRT or VMAT was used for delivery. About 12 patients had adenocarcinoma and seven had squamous cell carcinoma as the tumor histology. Peripheral blood TCR beta repertoires were profiled in stage I NSCLC patients before and after stereotactic body radiotherapy, and the study then linked these repertoires to distant failure. The study sequenced around 38 blood samples from around 20 patients, one before and one after SBRT per patient. After SBRT, distant metastases developed in about 20% of the 19 patients at a median of 7 months, while the remaining 15 patients had no significant progression. All patients were considered medically inoperable, owing to comorbidities in more than ten and refusal of surgery in seven or eight. SBRT was not combined with any concurrent therapy in any patient. Results and caveats for the whole study, not just this receptor: No adjustment for multiple comparisons was applied to any of the reported P values. After SBRT, the count of unique TCR clones dropped from a median of roughly 10,000 beforehand to about 7,000 afterward (Wilcoxon paired P=0.011). Post-SBRT Shannon entropy and its change from baseline were lower in patients who developed distant metastases; baseline Shannon entropy was not associated with metastases. The study was limited by its small cohort and short follow-up, and the findings require independent validation. TRBV and TRBJ usage frequencies reportedly differed by metastasis status, in two V genes at baseline and in several V and two J genes after SBRT. No determination of tumor specificity was made for expanded TCR clones.

The germline ends are 7 bases apart after V is trimmed by 1 base and J by 0 bases. The CDR3 spans 14 residues, from the cysteine through the phenylalanine. Left in the record is the CDR3 DNA by itself, 42 bases read in frame from the first base. This TCR derives from a donor aged 50 or older with non-small cell lung cancer. The input for sequencing was PBMCs, taken before or after stereotactic body radiation therapy (not recorded which). The chain is encoded by TRBV12-3 or TRBV12-4 joined to TRBJ2-7, with no confident D gene call. The CDR3: CASSLDSYSYEQYF. The bases read TGTGCCAGCAGTTTAGACAGTTACTCCTACGAGCAGTACTTC.